A single sample is the source of the 9 T cell receptor beta chains below, sequenced in a study of blood T cell repertoires in COVID-19. Method: immunoSEQ multiplex PCR; TCRdb's copy keeps in-frame clones and lacks some. The repertoire has around 100,000 clones, 84% of them found once; the top ten carry 20% to 25%. The sample was peripheral blood. These receptors originate from a human donor in a cohort sampled during active COVID-19.

The rearrangement joins TRBV12-3 or TRBV12-4 to TRBJ2-2; a possible D gene is TRBD2 (7 bases). Trimming took off 3 bases at V and 8 bases at J, with 10 bases between the two ends. CDR3 size: 13 residues. The CDR3 coding sequence is TGTGCCAGCAGTTTGGGGGGGCCAGGGGAGCTGTTTTTT. Residues: CASSLGGPGELFF.

The rearrangement joins TRBV19 to TRBJ1-1; 7 bases map to TRBD1. Trimming took 7 bases from V and 4 from J; bases not matched to a gene: 6. The CDR3 consists of 13 residues. Germline V gene lookup returns CDR1 LNHDA and CDR2 SQIVND (reference sequence). The CDR3 loop reads CASTRGRGTEAFF. As DNA, the CDR3 is TGTGCCAGTACGAGGGGGCGCGGCACTGAAGCTTTCTTT.

This clone has more than one count but fewer than ten. The chain has TRBV10-2 and TRBJ2-1, with a possible D match to TRBD2 (6 bases). Looked up from germline, CDR1 is WSHSY and CDR2 is SAAADI. The CDR3 runs 13 residues. The CDR3 is CATDSGDYNEQFF. The CDR3 DNA sequence: TGCGCAACAGATAGCGGAGACTACAATGAGCAGTTCTTC.

The V gene is TRBV6-5, the J gene TRBJ1-6; no clear D. V was clipped by 2 bases and J by 5 bases, with 10 bases between them. The CDR3 spans 15 residues. Per the germline V gene, CDR1 is MNHEY and CDR2 is SVGAGI. In nucleotides, the CDR3 is TGTGCCAGCAGTTACCCCGAGTTAGATAATTCACCCCTCCACTTT. Amino acid sequence: CASSYPELDNSPLHF.

The V and J genes are TRBV10-2 and TRBJ1-1, with 8 bases lining up with TRBD1. The CDR3 contains 15 residues. V was clipped by 6 bases and J by 8 bases; unmatched bases: 14. The V gene's germline CDR1 is WSHSY and CDR2 SAAADI. CDR3 in DNA: TGCGCCAGCAGGGAAGTAGGACAGGGAGGGTTGGAAGCTTTCTTT. Its protein is CASREVGQGGLEAFF.

This clone was detected once. The rearrangement links TRBV3-1 (or the pseudogene TRBV3-2) to TRBJ2-7; TRBD1 matches at 9 bases. The germline V gene encodes CDR1 LGHDT and CDR2 YNNKEL (reference sequence). V was pared by 5 bases and J by 3 bases, with 8 bases of the junction left unmatched. CDR3 size: 15 residues. Here the CDR3 DNA reads TGTGCCAGCAGCGAAGCGGGACAGGGTGTCTACGAGCAGTACTTC. This translates into CASSEAGQGVYEQYF.

This chain connects TRBV6-6 to TRBJ2-3; 9 bases are a match to TRBD1. V dropped 6 bases and J dropped 3; count of bases not matched to a gene: 7. In germline, CDR1 is MNHNY, CDR2 SVGAGI (reference sequence). The CDR3 length is 15 residues. CDR3 residues: CASRDGTGMTDTQYF. CDR3 nucleotides: TGTGCCAGCAGAGACGGGACAGGGATGACAGATACGCAGTATTTT.

The J gene is TRBJ2-5, the V gene TRBV27; D perhaps matches TRBD1 (6 bases). The CDR3 covers 13 residues. V dropped 2 bases and J dropped 5 bases, with 9 bases sitting between them. Germline CDR1 is MNHEY and CDR2 is SMNVEV (reference sequence). The CDR3 region has the DNA TGTGCCAGCAGTTTAACTAGGGGGGAGACCCAGTACTTC. Its translation is CASSLTRGETQYF.

V and J are TRBV19 and TRBJ2-4; 10 bases map to TRBD2. Looked up from germline, CDR1 is LNHDA and CDR2 is SQIVND (reference sequence). Trimming removed 3 bases from V and 5 bases from J; junction bases left unmatched: 7. The CDR3 sequence is 16 residues long. The CDR3 region has the DNA TGTGCCAGTAGTATGAGCGGGAGGGCCTGGGAAAACATTCAGTACTTC. Translating gives CASSMSGRAWENIQYF.